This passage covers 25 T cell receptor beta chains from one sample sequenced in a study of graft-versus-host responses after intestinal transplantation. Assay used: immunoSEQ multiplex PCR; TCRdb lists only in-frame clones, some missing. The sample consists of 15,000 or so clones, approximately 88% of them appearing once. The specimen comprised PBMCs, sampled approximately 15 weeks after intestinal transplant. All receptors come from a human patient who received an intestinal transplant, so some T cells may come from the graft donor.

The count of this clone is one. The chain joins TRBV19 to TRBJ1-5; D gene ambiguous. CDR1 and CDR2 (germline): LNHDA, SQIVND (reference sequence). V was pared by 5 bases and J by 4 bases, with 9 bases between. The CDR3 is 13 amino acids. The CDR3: CASSSSTNQPQHF. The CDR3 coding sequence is TGTGCCAGTAGTTCCTCCACGAATCAGCCCCAGCATTTT. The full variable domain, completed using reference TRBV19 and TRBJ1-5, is DGGITQSPKYLFRKEGQNVTLSCEQNLNHDAMYWYRQDPGQGLRLIYYSQIVNDFQKGDIAEGYSVSREKKESFPLTVTSAQKNPTAFYLCASSSSTNQPQHFGDGTRLSIL.

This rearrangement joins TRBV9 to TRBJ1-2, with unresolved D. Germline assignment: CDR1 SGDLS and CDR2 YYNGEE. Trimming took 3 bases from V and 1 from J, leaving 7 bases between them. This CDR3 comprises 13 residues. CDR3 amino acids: CASSGLLNYGYTF. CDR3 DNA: TGTGCCAGCAGCGGTCTGCTTAACTATGGCTACACCTTC.

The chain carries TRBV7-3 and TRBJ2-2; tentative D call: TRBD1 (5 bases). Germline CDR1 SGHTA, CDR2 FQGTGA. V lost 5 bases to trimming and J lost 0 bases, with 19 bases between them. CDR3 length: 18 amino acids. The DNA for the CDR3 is TGTGCCAGCAGCCAAAGGGCAGGGTTTACCGCGAACACCGGGGAGCTGTTTTTT. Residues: CASSQRAGFTANTGELFF.

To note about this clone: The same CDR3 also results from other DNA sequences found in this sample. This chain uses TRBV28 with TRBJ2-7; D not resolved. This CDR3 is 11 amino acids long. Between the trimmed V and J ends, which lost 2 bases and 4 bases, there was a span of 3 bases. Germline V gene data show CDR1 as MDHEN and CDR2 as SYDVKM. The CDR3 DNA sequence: TGTGCCAGCAGTTTAGGATACGAGCAGTACTTC. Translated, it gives CASSLGYEQYF.

CDR3 coding DNA: TGTGCCAGCAGTTTAGGTGGGACTAACAATGAGCAGTTCTTC. Translated, it gives CASSLGGTNNEQFF. The gene calls are TRBV28 and TRBJ2-1; TRBD2 aligns across 7 bases. The CDR3 consists of 14 residues. V dropped 2 bases and J dropped 5; count of bases not matched to a gene: 3. CDR1 is MDHEN, CDR2 SYDVKM, per germline.

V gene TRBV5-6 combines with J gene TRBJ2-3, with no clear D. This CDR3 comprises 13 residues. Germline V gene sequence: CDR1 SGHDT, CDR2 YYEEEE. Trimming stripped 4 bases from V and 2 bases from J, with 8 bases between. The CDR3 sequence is CASSGSITDTQYF. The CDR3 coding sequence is TGTGCCAGCAGCGGAAGTATCACAGATACGCAGTATTTT.

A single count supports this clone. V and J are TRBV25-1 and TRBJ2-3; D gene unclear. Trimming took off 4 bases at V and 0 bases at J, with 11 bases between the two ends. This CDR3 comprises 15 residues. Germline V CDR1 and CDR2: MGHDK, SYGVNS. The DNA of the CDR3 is TGTGCCAGCAGTGTATCGGCCCTAAGCACAGATACGCAGTATTTT. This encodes CASSVSALSTDTQYF.

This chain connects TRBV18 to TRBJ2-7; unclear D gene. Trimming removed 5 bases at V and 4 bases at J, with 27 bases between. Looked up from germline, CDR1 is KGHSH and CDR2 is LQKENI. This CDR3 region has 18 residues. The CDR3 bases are TGTGCCAGCTCAAGCAAATCGCCAATCAGGCATCTCGCTTACGAGCAGTACTTC. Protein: CASSSKSPIRHLAYEQYF.

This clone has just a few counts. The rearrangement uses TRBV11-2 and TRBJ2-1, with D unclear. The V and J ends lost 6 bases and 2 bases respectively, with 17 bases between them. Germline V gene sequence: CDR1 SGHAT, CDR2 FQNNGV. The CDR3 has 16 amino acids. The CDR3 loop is CASSITPAPAYNEQFF. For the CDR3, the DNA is TGTGCCAGCAGTATCACCCCGGCCCCTGCCTACAATGAGCAGTTCTTC.

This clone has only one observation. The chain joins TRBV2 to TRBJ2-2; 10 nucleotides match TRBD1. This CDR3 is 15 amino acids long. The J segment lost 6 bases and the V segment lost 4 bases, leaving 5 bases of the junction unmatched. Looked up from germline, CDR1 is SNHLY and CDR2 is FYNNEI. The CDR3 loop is CASSVWDRGPGELFF. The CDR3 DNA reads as TGTGCCAGCAGTGTTTGGGACAGGGGCCCCGGGGAGCTGTTTTTT.

CDR3 amino acids: CASSQDWVQAKNIQYF. CDR3 bases: TGCGCCAGCAGCCAAGATTGGGTGCAAGCCAAAAACATTCAGTACTTC. The chain uses TRBV4-3 and TRBJ2-4; D not certain. V was cut by 0 bases and J by 0 bases, with 9 bases left in between. CDR1 is LGHNA, CDR2 YSLEER, per germline. The length of the CDR3 is 16 residues.

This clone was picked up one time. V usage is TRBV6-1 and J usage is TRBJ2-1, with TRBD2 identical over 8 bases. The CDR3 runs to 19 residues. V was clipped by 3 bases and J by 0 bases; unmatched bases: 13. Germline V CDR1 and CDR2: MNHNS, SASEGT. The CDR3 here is CASSDHLSGTTYSYNEQFF. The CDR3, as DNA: TGTGCCAGCAGTGACCACCTTAGCGGGACTACATACTCCTACAATGAGCAGTTCTTC.

CDR3 residues: CASSLAHHRLAGSPWGEQFF. The CDR3 DNA sequence: TGTGCCAGCAGCTTAGCCCACCACCGACTAGCGGGATCCCCTTGGGGTGAGCAGTTCTTC. The gene calls are TRBV7-2 and TRBJ2-1; 11 nucleotides match TRBD2. This CDR3 region has 20 residues. The junction had 19 bases not matched to a gene; V was cut back by 0 bases and J by 9 bases. Germline V gives CDR1 SGHTA, CDR2 FQGNSA.

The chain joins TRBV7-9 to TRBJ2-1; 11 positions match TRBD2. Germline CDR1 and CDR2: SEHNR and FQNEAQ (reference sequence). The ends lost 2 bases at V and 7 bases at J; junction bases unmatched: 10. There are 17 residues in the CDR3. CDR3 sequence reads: CASSLILLAGEGNEQFF. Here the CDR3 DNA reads TGTGCCAGCAGCTTAATCCTACTAGCGGGAGAAGGAAATGAGCAGTTCTTC.

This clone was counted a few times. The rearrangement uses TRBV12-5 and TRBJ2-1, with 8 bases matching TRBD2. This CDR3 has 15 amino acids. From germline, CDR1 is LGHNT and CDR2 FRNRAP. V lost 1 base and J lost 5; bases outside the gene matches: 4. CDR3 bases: TGTGCTAGTGGTTTGGGACTAGCGTTTAACAATGAGCAGTTCTTC. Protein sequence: CASGLGLAFNNEQFF.

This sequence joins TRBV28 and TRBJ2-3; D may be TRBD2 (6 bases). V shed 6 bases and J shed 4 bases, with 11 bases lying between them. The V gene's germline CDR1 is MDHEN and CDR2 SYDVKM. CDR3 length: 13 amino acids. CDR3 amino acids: CASSLGTADTQYF. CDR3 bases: TGTGCCAGCAGCCTCGGGACTGCAGATACGCAGTATTTT.

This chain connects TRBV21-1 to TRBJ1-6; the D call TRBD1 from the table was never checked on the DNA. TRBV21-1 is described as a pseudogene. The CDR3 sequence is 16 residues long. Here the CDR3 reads CASSATGLPYNSPLHF. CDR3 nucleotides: TGTGCCAGCAGCGCGACAGGGTTGCCCTATAATTCACCCCTCCACTTT.

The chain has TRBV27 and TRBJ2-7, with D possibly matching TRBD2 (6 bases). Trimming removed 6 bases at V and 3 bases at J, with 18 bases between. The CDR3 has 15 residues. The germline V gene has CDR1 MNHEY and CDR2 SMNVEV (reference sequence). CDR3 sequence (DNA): TGTGCCAGCAGCCTACTCGGACTAACGAACTACGAGCAGTACTTC. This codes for CASSLLGLTNYEQYF.

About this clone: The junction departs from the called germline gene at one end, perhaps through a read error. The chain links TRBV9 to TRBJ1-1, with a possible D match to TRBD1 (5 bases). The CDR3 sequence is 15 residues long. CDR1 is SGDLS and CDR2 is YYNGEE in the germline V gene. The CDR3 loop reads CACSVVGGLSTEAFF. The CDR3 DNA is TGTGCCTGCAGCGTAGTGGGGGGATTGAGCACTGAAGCTTTCTTT.

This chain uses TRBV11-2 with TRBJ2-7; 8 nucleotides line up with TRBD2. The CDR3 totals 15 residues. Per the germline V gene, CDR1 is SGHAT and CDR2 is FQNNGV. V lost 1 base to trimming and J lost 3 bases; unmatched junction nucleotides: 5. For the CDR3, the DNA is TGTGCCAGCAGCTTAGGGTATAGCGGGATCTACGAGCAGTACTTC. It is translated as CASSLGYSGIYEQYF. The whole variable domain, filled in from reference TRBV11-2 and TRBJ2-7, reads EAGVAQSPRYKIIEKRQSVAFWCNPISGHATLYWYQQILGQGPKLLIQFQNNGVVDDSQLPKDRFSAERLKGVDSTLKIQPAKLEDSAVYLCASSLGYSGIYEQYFGPGTRLTVT.

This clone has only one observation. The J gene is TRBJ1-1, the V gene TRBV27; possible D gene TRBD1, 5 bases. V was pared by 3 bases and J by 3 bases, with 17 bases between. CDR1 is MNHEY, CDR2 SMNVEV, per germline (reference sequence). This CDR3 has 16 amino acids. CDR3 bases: TGTGCCAGCAGTTTCATGTCCGGGGGAAGACACACTGAAGCTTTCTTT. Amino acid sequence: CASSFMSGGRHTEAFF.

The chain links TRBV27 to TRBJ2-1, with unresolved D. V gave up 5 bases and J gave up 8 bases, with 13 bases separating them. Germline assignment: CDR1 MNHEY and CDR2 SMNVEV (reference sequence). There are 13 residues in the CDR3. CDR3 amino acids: CASSIDQTHEQFF. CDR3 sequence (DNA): TGTGCCAGCAGTATTGACCAGACCCATGAGCAGTTCTTC.

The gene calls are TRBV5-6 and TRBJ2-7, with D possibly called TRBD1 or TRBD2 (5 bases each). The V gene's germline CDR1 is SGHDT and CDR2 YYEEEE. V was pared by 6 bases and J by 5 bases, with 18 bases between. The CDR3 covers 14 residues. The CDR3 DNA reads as TGTGCCAGCAACCCGGGACCATTTCTCCACGAGCAGTACTTC. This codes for CASNPGPFLHEQYF.

The CDR3 region has the DNA TGTGCCACCAGCCCGAGACCGGCCCAAAGGGAGACCCAGTACTTC. This gives the protein CATSPRPAQRETQYF. The chain employs TRBV15 and TRBJ2-5; D gene uncertain. Trimming shortened V by 5 bases and J by 5 bases, and 18 bases separated the two germline ends. Germline V lookup: CDR1 LNHNV, CDR2 YYDKDF (reference sequence). This CDR3 region has 15 residues.

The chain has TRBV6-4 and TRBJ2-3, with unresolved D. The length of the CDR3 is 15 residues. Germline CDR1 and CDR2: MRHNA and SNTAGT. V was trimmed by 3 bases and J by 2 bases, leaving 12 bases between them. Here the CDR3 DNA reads TGTGCCAGCAGTGAGTCCCCCCTGAACACAGATACGCAGTATTTT. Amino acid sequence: CASSESPLNTDTQYF.